This T cell receptor (beta chain) was documented in a study of blood T cell repertoires in COVID-19 (dated by TCRdb to the early 2020s). Broadly, across the study: Samples from collaborators originated in the United States, Italy and Spain and spanned both the acute and convalescent phases of COVID-19. The repertoires were released in a freely available public database intended as a resource for research on the immune response to SARS-CoV-2. Where available, HLA class I and class II types were obtained from metadata supplied by the sample provider rather than from assay-based typing. Deeply sampled blood TCRbeta repertoires from subjects exposed to, actively infected with, or recovered from COVID-19 were included in the dataset. A de-identified subject ID, COVID-19 status, age in years and sex were almost always included in the sample metadata. The samples were drawn from two sources: the first 160 participants of the ongoing ImmuneRACE study, and 1,200 or so subjects contributed by 6 global collaborators. The prospective study material was composed of cDNA or gDNA derived from T cells, B-cell-depleted T cells, or PBMCs.

The paper's findings and limits, for the study overall: The amount of clinical and demographic metadata varied by source and participant and was provided uncurated.

Of note for this clone: Its antigen remains undetermined. The record has no base qualities; no much larger clone is one base away.

TCRbeta CDR3 regions were amplified from genomic DNA by means of the immunoSEQ Assay, a bias-controlled multiplex PCR. The study's processing was this. Within the assay, amplification of reference gene primers was used to estimate how many nucleated cells each sample contained. To quantify the absolute abundance of each unique TCRbeta CDR3 rearrangement, sequence reads were collapsed and filtered. For each sample, productive Simpson clonality was calculated as the square root of Simpson's diversity index over productive rearrangements. Drawn from immuneACCESS, this table holds only the in-frame rearrangements with V and J called that TCRdb kept. Clones are partly lost; checked studies trace under half to an unresolved V gene and leave the rest unexplained. From that table come the V and J calls and clone size; the DNA was used to work out D and trimming. Present in this sample are around 130,000 clones, roughly four fifths of which were seen just once. The ten largest make up 11% of the sample.

V is clipped by 3 bases and J by 8 bases, and the sequence between their germline boundaries is 14 bases long. CDR1 and CDR2, per the germline V gene (reference sequence), are LGHDT and YNNKEL. The CDR3 sequence holds 14 residues, the cysteine and phenylalanine included. Only the CDR3 DNA stays, 42 bases, in frame from base 1. Each collaborating institution followed its own protocols to collect whole blood in K2EDTA tubes. For TCRbeta analysis, collaborators shipped samples as frozen whole blood, isolated PBMCs, or DNA extracted from either of those sample types. The chain couples TRBV3-1 (or the pseudogene TRBV3-2) to TRBJ2-1; a tentative D call is TRBD2 (6 bases match). This clonotype was obtained from a human donor in a cohort sampled during active COVID-19. The sample consisted of peripheral blood. The CDR3 reads CASSHGPSVDEQFF. The DNA sequence reads TGTGCCAGCAGCCATGGCCCTAGCGTAGATGAGCAGTTCTTC.